This T cell receptor beta chain was profiled in a study of blood T cells in healthy people across ages. Looked up from germline, CDR1 is LNHNV and CDR2 is YYDKDF (reference sequence). This CDR3 region has 16 residues. Combining a sample-barcoded 5' primer with a J-beta primer mix, a second PCR ran for 7 to 11 cycles. Sequencing of every sample gave 2.5 million or more CDR3-containing paired-end reads. Using its own MiXCR run on the 5' RACE reads, TCRdb lists one record per CDR3 protein. The sample holds 1.5 million to 2 million distinct CDR3 sequences, roughly 28% seen once. This clonotype was detected a few times. The junction differs from germline at one of its ends, possibly a read error.

The sequencing input was blood. The rearrangement joins TRBV15 to TRBJ1-4; possible D gene TRBD1, 5 bases. The clonotype comes from a woman in her thirties in good health. CDR3 DNA sequence: TGTGCCACCAGCGGGCGAGGGACGGCGGCGTCTGAAAAACGGTTTTTT. As protein: CATSGRGTAASEKRFF.